This T cell receptor beta chain was identified in a study of blood T cell repertoires in COVID-19. For the study at large: COVID-19 samples collected from the United States, Italy and Spain covered acute and convalescent phases. Sources were T cells, B-cell-depleted T cells, or PBMCs; the material itself was cDNA or gDNA.

No more than 2 weeks before study entry, exposed participants had met a case of COVID-19. The CDR3 has 12 residues. V lost 6 bases, J lost 8 bases, and 13 bases lay in between. Original analysis: Researchers report that nucleated cell counts were estimated from reference gene primer amplification. TCRdb's copy holds only in-frame clones and misses some; the assay was immunoSEQ multiplex PCR. V, J and clone size are those of that table, while D and trimming were read from the DNA. There are some 300,000 clones in the sample; roughly 89% occur only once, and 2.9% lies in the top ten. This clonotype was obtained from a woman in her 50s who had been exposed to COVID-19. What was sequenced was PBMCs or T cells enriched from blood (not recorded which). The rearrangement uses TRBV12-3 or TRBV12-4 and TRBJ1-1; no definite D call. The CDR3 reads CASRTNTGEAFF. CDR3 sequence (DNA): TGTGCCAGCAGAACTAACACGGGGGAAGCTTTCTTT.